This is a list of T cell receptor beta chains from one sample in a study of vaccination and CD4 T cells after COVID-19. No cognate antigen is known for these TCRs. MiXCR, applied by TCRdb to the PCR reads, yields one record per CDR3 protein. This table holds approximately 20,000 distinct CDR3 sequences, around half found once. Specimen: CD4+ T cells from blood, cultured in vitro. All receptors derive from a human donor who had recovered from COVID-19. Both conserved end residues are part of each CDR3. D genes are given only for firm matches. Rows give clone size only sometimes, using once, few, many, or a class for an expanded clone.

D: TRBD2; V: TRBV6-1; size: NA; J: TRBJ2-3; DNA: TGTGCCAGCAAGAGGCTAGCGGGAGACACAGATACGCAGTATTTT; CDR3: CASKRLAGDTDTQYF
D: TRBD2; V: TRBV19; size: few; J: TRBJ2-5; DNA: TGTGCCAGTAGTCCCAGGGGAGCGGGGGGGCAAGAGACCCAGTACTTC; CDR3: CASSPRGAGGQETQYF
D: TRBD1; V: TRBV11-2; size: NA; J: TRBJ1-2; DNA: TGTGCCAGCAGCTTCTCGGGGACAGGATCGGGTGGCTACACCTTC; CDR3: CASSFSGTGSGGYTF
D: NA; V: TRBV19; size: NA; J: TRBJ2-5; DNA: TGTGCCAGTAGTATAGCCTTATGGGAGACCCAGTACTTC; CDR3: CASSIALWETQYF
D: NA; V: TRBV10-3; size: NA; J: TRBJ2-5; DNA: TGTGCCATCACCCCAAGCCCGAAAGGGGAGACCCAGTACTTC; CDR3: CAITPSPKGETQYF
D: TRBD2; V: TRBV20-1; size: few; J: TRBJ2-7; DNA: TGCAGTGCTACGATCCCGACTAGCGGCAGCTACGAGCAGTACTTC; CDR3: CSATIPTSGSYEQYF
D: TRBD2; V: TRBV20-1; size: NA; J: TRBJ2-5; DNA: TGCAGTGCTAGGCAGACTAGCGGGAGGGGAGAGACCCAGTACTTC; CDR3: CSARQTSGRGETQYF
D: NA; V: TRBV5-5; size: NA; J: TRBJ1-5; DNA: TGTGCCAGCAGGGGGCAACCCAATCAGCCCCAGCATTTT; CDR3: CASRGQPNQPQHF
D: TRBD2; V: TRBV6-2/TRBV6-3; size: NA; J: TRBJ2-2; DNA: TGTGCCAGCAGTGAACTCCCCAGTGGGTTAGCGGGAGGCCACGGGGAGCTGTTTTTT; CDR3: CASSELPSGLAGGHGELFF
D: NA; V: TRBV19; size: few; J: TRBJ1-1; DNA: TGTGCCAGTACCCTTCAATTGAACACTGAAGCTTTCTTT; CDR3: CASTLQLNTEAFF
D: TRBD2; V: TRBV24-1; size: few; J: TRBJ2-1; DNA: TGTGCCACCAGTGATTCGGCTAGCGGAGGGTACAATGAGCAGTTCTTC; CDR3: CATSDSASGGYNEQFF
D: TRBD1; V: TRBV20-1; size: few; J: TRBJ1-2; DNA: TGCAGTGCCGATCAATCCAGGGGACAGTATGGCTACACCTTC; CDR3: CSADQSRGQYGYTF
D: TRBD2; V: TRBV24-1; size: NA; J: TRBJ2-3; DNA: TGTGCCACCAGTGATTTAGGAGCGGGAACAGATACGCAGTATTTT; CDR3: CATSDLGAGTDTQYF
D: NA; V: TRBV11-1; size: NA; J: TRBJ1-1; DNA: TGTGCCAGCAGCCCACGGGCATCTGAAGCTTTCTTT; CDR3: CASSPRASEAFF
D: TRBD2; V: TRBV6-1; size: NA; J: TRBJ2-7; DNA: TGTGCCGGCAGCACCGGGACTAGCGGGATAAGGGAGCAGTACTTC; CDR3: CAGSTGTSGIREQYF
D: NA; V: TRBV10-2; size: few; J: TRBJ1-2; DNA: TGCGCCAGCAGTGAGCCTGCGTTATATGGCTACACCTTC; CDR3: CASSEPALYGYTF
D: TRBD1; V: TRBV7-9; size: few; J: TRBJ2-5; DNA: TGTGCCAGCAGCCAGAGGGGACAGGCTACACGTTTTTCTCGACAGACCCAGTACTTC; CDR3: CASSQRGQATRFSRQTQYF
D: NA; V: TRBV14; size: few; J: TRBJ1-1; DNA: TGTGCCAGCAGTCGAGAGGTTTCGTGGAGGGGGAGGAGAGGAGCTTTCTTT; CDR3: CASSREVSWRGRRGAFF
D: TRBD1; V: TRBV7-3; size: NA; J: TRBJ2-2; DNA: TGTACCAGCAGCGTCGACAGGGCGGGTACCGGGGAGCTGTTTTTT; CDR3: CTSSVDRAGTGELFF
D: NA; V: TRBV7-2; size: NA; J: TRBJ1-1; DNA: TGTGCCAGCAGCCCTCGCACAGTGACGAACACTGAAGCTTTCTTT; CDR3: CASSPRTVTNTEAFF
D: NA; V: TRBV5-4; size: NA; J: TRBJ1-4; DNA: TGTGCCAGCAGCTCCGAGGACCCTACCCGGGGACTGTTTTTT; CDR3: CASSSEDPTRGLFF
D: NA; V: TRBV24-1; size: NA; J: TRBJ2-3; DNA: TGTGCCACCAGTGATTTGCCCGGGCTCACAGATACGCAGTATTTT; CDR3: CATSDLPGLTDTQYF
D: NA; V: TRBV11-3; size: few; J: TRBJ2-7; DNA: TGTGCCAGCAGCCGGACGTACGAGCAGTACTTC; CDR3: CASSRTYEQYF
D: NA; V: TRBV29-1; size: once; J: TRBJ1-3; DNA: TGCAGCGTTCATACTGGAAACACCATATATTTT; CDR3: CSVHTGNTIYF
D: NA; V: TRBV5-1; size: NA; J: TRBJ2-1; DNA: TGCGCCAGCAGCTTGGACGGGGACCCCTACAATGAGCAGTTCTTC; CDR3: CASSLDGDPYNEQFF
D: NA; V: TRBV24-1; size: few; J: TRBJ2-6; DNA: TGTGCCACCAGTCCCCGAGAGAACTCTGGGGCCAACGTCCTGACTTTC; CDR3: CATSPRENSGANVLTF
D: NA; V: TRBV7-6; size: NA; J: TRBJ1-3; DNA: TGTGCCAGCAGCTTAGAGGTCACCTCTGGAAACACCATATATTTT; CDR3: CASSLEVTSGNTIYF
D: NA; V: TRBV15; size: once; J: TRBJ2-3; DNA: TGTGCCACCAGCAGAGCTGGGGACACGCGCACAGATACGCAGTATTTT; CDR3: CATSRAGDTRTDTQYF
D: NA; V: TRBV10-3; size: few; J: TRBJ2-3; DNA: TGTGCCATCAGCCCCCCGGGTATGGGCACAGATACGCAGTATTTT; CDR3: CAISPPGMGTDTQYF
D: NA; V: TRBV7-8; size: NA; J: TRBJ1-2; DNA: TGTGCCAGCAGCTTAGCGCTAATTGAACGGTATGGCTACACCTTC; CDR3: CASSLALIERYGYTF
D: NA; V: TRBV7-8; size: NA; J: TRBJ1-2; DNA: TGTGCCAGCAGCCCCCAGGGATATGGCTACACCTTC; CDR3: CASSPQGYGYTF
D: TRBD1; V: TRBV7-9; size: NA; J: TRBJ1-1; DNA: TGTGCCAGCAGCTACCGGACAGGGGTCGGCACTGAAGCTTTCTTT; CDR3: CASSYRTGVGTEAFF
D: NA; V: TRBV5-1; size: NA; J: TRBJ1-1; DNA: TGCGCCAGCAGCTTGGTTAGCAGTATGAACACTGAAGCTTTCTTT; CDR3: CASSLVSSMNTEAFF
D: TRBD1; V: TRBV7-9; size: few; J: TRBJ1-1; DNA: TGTGCCAGCAGTTCACAGGGGCCTGACACTGAAGCTTTCTTT; CDR3: CASSSQGPDTEAFF
D: TRBD1; V: TRBV20-1; size: NA; J: TRBJ2-5; DNA: TGCAGTGCTAGCCTATACCCGGGACAGGGGACGGAGACCCAGTACTTC; CDR3: CSASLYPGQGTETQYF
D: NA; V: TRBV12-3/TRBV12-4; size: few; J: TRBJ1-5; DNA: TGTGCCAGCAGTTTGGCGGCACCGGAGCCCCAGCATTTT; CDR3: CASSLAAPEPQHF
D: TRBD2; V: TRBV7-3; size: NA; J: TRBJ2-3; DNA: TGTGCCAGCAGCCGGGGGGAGAGCACAGATACGCAGTATTTT; CDR3: CASSRGESTDTQYF
D: NA; V: TRBV21-1; size: few; J: TRBJ1-5; DNA: TGTGCCAGCAGCAAAGGGGACAGGGATGGAAATCAGCCCCAGCATTTT; CDR3: CASSKGDRDGNQPQHF
D: TRBD1; V: TRBV12-3/TRBV12-4; size: NA; J: TRBJ1-1; DNA: TGTGCCAGCAGTTACGGGACAGGGGGCACTGAAGCTTTCTTT; CDR3: CASSYGTGGTEAFF
D: TRBD1; V: TRBV12-3/TRBV12-4; size: NA; J: TRBJ2-7; DNA: TGTGCCAGCAGTTTGGCCGGGACAGCCACCTACGAGCAGTACTTC; CDR3: CASSLAGTATYEQYF
D: NA; V: TRBV19; size: NA; J: TRBJ1-2; DNA: TGTGCCAGTAGTATTGGGTGGAAGGGGGGACGGATACCTCCGGGCTACACCTTC; CDR3: CASSIGWKGGRIPPGYTF
D: NA; V: TRBV27; size: few; J: TRBJ1-4; DNA: TGTGCCAGCAGTCCCGGGCCTGGCGAAAAACTGTTTTTT; CDR3: CASSPGPGEKLFF
D: NA; V: TRBV10-3; size: NA; J: TRBJ2-7; DNA: TGTGCCATCGGAACGAGGGGTAACGAGCAGTACTTC; CDR3: CAIGTRGNEQYF
D: NA; V: TRBV20-1; size: few; J: TRBJ2-7; DNA: TGCAGTGCTAGCCCCCCGGGGGCCACCTACGAGCAGTACTTC; CDR3: CSASPPGATYEQYF
D: TRBD1; V: TRBV20-1; size: NA; J: TRBJ2-1; DNA: TGCAGTGCCGATGGGGGACAGGGGGCAGTCAATGAGCAGTTCTTC; CDR3: CSADGGQGAVNEQFF
D: NA; V: TRBV12-3/TRBV12-4; size: NA; J: TRBJ1-2; DNA: TGTGCCAGCAGGGAGGTGGCAGGTGGAGGCTACACCTTC; CDR3: CASREVAGGGYTF
D: TRBD2; V: TRBV12-3/TRBV12-4; size: NA; J: TRBJ2-1; DNA: TGTGCCAGCAGCGACTCTAGCGGGATCCCGTTCTTC; CDR3: CASSDSSGIPFF
D: NA; V: TRBV27; size: NA; J: TRBJ1-3; DNA: TGTGCCAGCAGCGCTGTCCAGGCTGGAAACACCATATATTTT; CDR3: CASSAVQAGNTIYF
D: NA; V: TRBV28; size: few; J: TRBJ1-6; DNA: TGTGCCAGCAGCGACATCAGGAGCTCCTATAATTCACCCCTCCACTTT; CDR3: CASSDIRSSYNSPLHF
D: NA; V: TRBV20-1; size: NA; J: TRBJ2-2; DNA: TGCAGTGCTAGAGACCCATTAGCGAGCACCGGGGAGCTGTTTTTT; CDR3: CSARDPLASTGELFF
D: NA; V: TRBV11-2; size: few; J: TRBJ1-6; DNA: TGTGCCAGCAGTAAATGGGGTTCCTATAATTCACCCCTCCACTTT; CDR3: CASSKWGSYNSPLHF
D: NA; V: TRBV6-1; size: NA; J: TRBJ2-7; DNA: TGTGCCAGCAGTCTCGACAGGACCCGCTCCTACGAGCAGTACTTC; CDR3: CASSLDRTRSYEQYF
D: TRBD1; V: TRBV7-2; size: NA; J: TRBJ1-2; DNA: TGTGCCAGCAGCTCCTGGACAGGGGGCTACACCTTC; CDR3: CASSSWTGGYTF
D: TRBD2; V: TRBV6-5; size: NA; J: TRBJ2-7; DNA: TGTGCCAGCAGTTACCGAATGGGAGGGGCAGGTCTGTACGAGCAGTACTTC; CDR3: CASSYRMGGAGLYEQYF
D: NA; V: TRBV6-1; size: NA; J: TRBJ2-3; DNA: TGTGCCAGCAGAAGTACAGCTAATACGCAGTATTTT; CDR3: CASRSTANTQYF
D: TRBD2; V: TRBV4-1; size: NA; J: TRBJ2-3; DNA: TGCGCCAGCAGCCAAGGACTAGCGGGAGGTTGGGGGACCACAGATACGCAGTATTTT; CDR3: CASSQGLAGGWGTTDTQYF
D: NA; V: TRBV6-5; size: NA; J: TRBJ2-7; DNA: TGTGCCAGCAGTTACTCGAACGTAGGATACGAGCAGTACTTC; CDR3: CASSYSNVGYEQYF
D: NA; V: TRBV27; size: NA; J: TRBJ2-1; DNA: TGTGCCAGCAGTTCACAAGTCTGGGGAGAGCAGTTCTTC; CDR3: CASSSQVWGEQFF
D: TRBD1; V: TRBV2; size: NA; J: TRBJ1-5; DNA: TGTGCCAGCAGGGGGGACAGGGTGGGCAATCAGCCCCAGCATTTT; CDR3: CASRGDRVGNQPQHF